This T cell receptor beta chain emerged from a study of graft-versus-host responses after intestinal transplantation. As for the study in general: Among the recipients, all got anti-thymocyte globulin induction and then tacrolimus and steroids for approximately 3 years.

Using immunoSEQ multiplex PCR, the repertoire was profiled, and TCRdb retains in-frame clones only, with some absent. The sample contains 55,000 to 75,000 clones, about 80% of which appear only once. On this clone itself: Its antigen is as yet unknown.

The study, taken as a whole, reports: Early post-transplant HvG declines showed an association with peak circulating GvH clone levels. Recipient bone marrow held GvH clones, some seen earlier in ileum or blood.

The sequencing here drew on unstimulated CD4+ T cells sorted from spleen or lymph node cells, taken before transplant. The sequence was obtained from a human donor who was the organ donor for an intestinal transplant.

The CDR3 DNA reads TGTGCCAGCAGACCCACTGACAGGGGGATGGGTGGCTACACCTTC. It translates to CASRPTDRGMGGYTF. The chain joins TRBV7-9 to TRBJ1-2; 9 bases map to TRBD1. J gave up 7 bases and V 6 bases, and 12 bases lay outside the gene matches. This CDR3 region has 15 residues. Germline CDR1 SEHNR, CDR2 FQNEAQ (reference sequence).